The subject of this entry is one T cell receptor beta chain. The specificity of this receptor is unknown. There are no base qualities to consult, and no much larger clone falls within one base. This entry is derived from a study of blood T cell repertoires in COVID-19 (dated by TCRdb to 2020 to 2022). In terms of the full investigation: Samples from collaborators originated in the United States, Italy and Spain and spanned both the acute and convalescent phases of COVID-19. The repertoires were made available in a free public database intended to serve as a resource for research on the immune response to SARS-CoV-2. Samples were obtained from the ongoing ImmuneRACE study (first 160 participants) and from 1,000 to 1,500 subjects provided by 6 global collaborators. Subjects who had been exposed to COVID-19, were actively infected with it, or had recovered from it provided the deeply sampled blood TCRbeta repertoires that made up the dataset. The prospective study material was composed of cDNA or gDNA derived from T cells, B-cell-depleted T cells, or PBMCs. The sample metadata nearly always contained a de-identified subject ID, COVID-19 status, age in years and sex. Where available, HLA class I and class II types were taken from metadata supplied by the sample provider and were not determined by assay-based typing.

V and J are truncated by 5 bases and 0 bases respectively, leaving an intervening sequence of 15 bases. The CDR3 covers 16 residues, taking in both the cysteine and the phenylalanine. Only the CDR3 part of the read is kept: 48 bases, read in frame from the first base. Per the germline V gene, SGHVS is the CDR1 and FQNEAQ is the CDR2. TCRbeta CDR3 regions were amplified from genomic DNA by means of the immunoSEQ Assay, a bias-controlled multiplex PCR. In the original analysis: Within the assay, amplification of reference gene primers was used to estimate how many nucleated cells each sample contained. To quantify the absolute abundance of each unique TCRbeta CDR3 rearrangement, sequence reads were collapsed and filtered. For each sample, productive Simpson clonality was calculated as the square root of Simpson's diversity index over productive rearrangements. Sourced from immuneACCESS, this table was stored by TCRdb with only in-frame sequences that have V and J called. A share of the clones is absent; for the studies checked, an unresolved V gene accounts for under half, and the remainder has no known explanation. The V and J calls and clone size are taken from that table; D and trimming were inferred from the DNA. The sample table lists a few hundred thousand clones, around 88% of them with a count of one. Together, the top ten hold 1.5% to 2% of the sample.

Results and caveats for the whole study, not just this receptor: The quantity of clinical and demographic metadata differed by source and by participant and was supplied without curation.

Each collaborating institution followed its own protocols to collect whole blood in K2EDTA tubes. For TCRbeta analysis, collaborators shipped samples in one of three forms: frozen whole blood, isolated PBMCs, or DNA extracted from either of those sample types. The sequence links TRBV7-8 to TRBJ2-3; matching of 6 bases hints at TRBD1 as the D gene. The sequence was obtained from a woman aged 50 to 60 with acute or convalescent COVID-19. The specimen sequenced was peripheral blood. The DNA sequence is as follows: TGTGCCAGCAGCAAAGAGGGGACATCTAGCACAGATACGCAGTATTTT. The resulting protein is CASSKEGTSSTDTQYF.